This T cell receptor beta chain was observed in a study of blood T cell repertoires in COVID-19 (TCRdb year 2020). Notes on the research overall: Samples covering the acute and convalescent phases of COVID-19 were provided by collaborators in the United States, Italy and Spain. Deeply sampled blood TCRbeta repertoires from subjects exposed to, actively infected with, or recovered from COVID-19 were included in the dataset. The samples were drawn from the first 160 participants of the ongoing ImmuneRACE study and from some 1,300 subjects provided by 6 global collaborators. A freely available public database, intended as a resource for researchers studying the immune response to SARS-CoV-2, is where the repertoires were released. The sample metadata nearly always contained a de-identified subject ID, COVID-19 status, age in years and sex. Where available, HLA class I and class II types were obtained from metadata supplied by the sample provider rather than from assay-based typing. The material from the prospective study consisted of cDNA or gDNA derived from T cells, B-cell-depleted T cells, or PBMCs.

Results and caveats for the whole study, not just this receptor: How much clinical and demographic metadata was included differed by source and by participant, and the metadata was provided uncurated.

Points on this clone: Its antigen remains unidentified. Base qualities were left out, and no much larger clone turns up one base away.

Collaborating institutions collected whole blood in K2EDTA tubes following their own protocols. Collaborator samples were shipped for TCRbeta analysis as frozen whole blood, isolated PBMCs, or DNA extracted from either sample type. The immunoSEQ Assay, a bias-controlled multiplex PCR, was used to amplify TCRbeta CDR3 regions from genomic DNA. Per the source publication's procedure: Nucleated cell counts per sample were estimated from amplification of reference gene primers within the assay. To quantify the absolute abundance of each unique TCRbeta CDR3 rearrangement, sequence reads were collapsed and filtered. For each sample, productive Simpson clonality was calculated as the square root of Simpson's diversity index across productive rearrangements. TCRdb holds this immuneACCESS table with in-frame rearrangements only. Some clones are missing; in checked studies, unresolved V genes explain under half, and the rest has no known cause. V and J calls and clone size are copied from that table; D and trimming were computed from the DNA. The sample records fewer than 150,000 clones, roughly four fifths of which are singletons. 11% of the sample belongs to the ten largest clones.

As encoded in the germline V gene, CDR1 is SQVTM while CDR2 is ANQGSEA. The CDR3 measures 12 amino acids from cysteine to phenylalanine. Only the CDR3 DNA stays, 36 bases, in frame from base 1. Relative to germline, V is 3 bases shorter and J is 3 bases shorter, with 8 bases between their ends. Sequencing was done on a sample of peripheral blood. This TCR was recovered from a human donor in a cohort sampled during active COVID-19. The sequence links TRBV29-1 to TRBJ1-2, with a tentative D gene TRBD1 over 6 matching bases. The CDR3 reads as follows: CSVDNRDYGYTF. The bases read TGCAGCGTTGACAACAGGGACTATGGCTACACCTTC.